This TCR beta chain was identified during a study of blood T cell repertoires in COVID-19. The CDR3 consists of 16 residues. CDR1 is KGHDR, CDR2 SFDVKD, per germline. The J segment lost 8 bases and the V segment lost 2 bases, leaving 10 bases of the junction unmatched. TCRdb's table, derived via immunoSEQ multiplex PCR, lists solely in-frame clones and lacks some. Counted here are fewer than 250,000 clones, about 89% occurring once; the ten biggest clones make up 6.5% to 9%. The chain employs TRBV24-1 and TRBJ2-1; 8 nucleotides align to TRBD2. Sequencing used PBMCs or T cells enriched from blood (not recorded which). The receptor's source is a young woman who had recovered from COVID-19. The CDR3 nucleotides read TGTGCCACCAGTGATTGGGAGCGGGGGAGAGGATATGAGCAGTTCTTC. Amino acids: CATSDWERGRGYEQFF.